One sample yielded the 23 T cell receptor beta chains listed below, sequenced in a study of OX40 agonist ivuxolimab in advanced cancers. Clones were sequenced by immunoSEQ multiplex PCR, and TCRdb holds only the in-frame ones, with some missing. The sample contains about 70,000 clones, around nine tenths of which appear only once. Source: CD4+ or CD8+ T cells sorted from blood, taken in a trial of the OX40 agonist ivuxolimab. The receptor set was obtained from an adult with an advanced solid tumor such as melanoma, head and neck, liver or kidney cancer.

The chain employs TRBV7-9 and TRBJ1-2; D ambiguous. The CDR3 sequence is 13 residues long. The germline CDR1 and CDR2 sequences are SEHNR and FQNEAQ (reference sequence). V lost 2 bases and J 8 bases, leaving 12 bases between the germline ends. Here the CDR3 reads CASSLSRVGGYTF. For the CDR3, the DNA is TGTGCCAGCAGCTTAAGTAGGGTGGGAGGCTACACCTTC.

This rearrangement joins TRBV5-4 to TRBJ2-7, with 7 nucleotides matching TRBD2. V trimming: 0 bases; J trimming: 3 bases; junction bases outside the gene matches: 6. The CDR3 loop spans 15 amino acids. The V gene's germline CDR1 is SGHNT and CDR2 YYREEE (reference sequence). The CDR3 protein is CASSLGWEGRYEQYF. CDR3 DNA sequence: TGTGCCAGCAGCTTGGGGTGGGAGGGCCGCTACGAGCAGTACTTC.

The chain combines TRBV7-9 with TRBJ2-5, with 10 nucleotides matching TRBD1. The germline V gene encodes CDR1 SEHNR and CDR2 FQNEAQ (reference sequence). CDR3 length: 14 residues. Trimming removed 4 bases from V and 4 bases from J; junction bases left unmatched: 3. The CDR3 sequence is CASSSRTGGETQYF. CDR3 bases: TGTGCCAGCAGCTCCCGGACAGGGGGAGAGACCCAGTACTTC.

This clone was recorded a few times. The V gene is TRBV14, the J gene TRBJ2-7, with 7 bases lining up with TRBD2. CDR1 and CDR2 from the germline V gene are SGHDN and FVKESK. This CDR3 is 13 amino acids long. V dropped 2 bases and J dropped 4; count of bases not matched to a gene: 2. The CDR3: CASSQFGGYEQYF. CDR3 sequence (DNA): TGTGCCAGCAGCCAATTCGGGGGGTACGAGCAGTACTTC.

This clone was recorded only once. The chain carries TRBV11-1 and TRBJ2-5; no clear D gene. The CDR3 is 12 amino acids. Germline assignment: CDR1 SGHAT and CDR2 FQDESV (reference sequence). Trimming left V 3 bases short and J 5 bases short, with 7 bases between. The CDR3, as DNA: TGTGCCAGCAGCTTGGGCGAGGAGACCCAGTACTTC. Translated, it gives CASSLGEETQYF.

This clone has just a few counts. The gene calls are TRBV20-1 and TRBJ2-1, with D unresolved. In germline, CDR1 is DFQATT, CDR2 SNEGSKA (reference sequence). The CDR3 loop spans 11 amino acids. The V and J ends lost 3 bases and 6 bases respectively, with 6 bases between them. Here the CDR3 reads CSASSLNEQFF. The CDR3 DNA follows: TGCAGTGCTAGTTCTCTCAATGAGCAGTTCTTC.

This clone was seen only once. This chain connects TRBV19 to TRBJ2-2, with a weak D call TRBD1 (6 bases). Germline CDR1 and CDR2: LNHDA and SQIVND (reference sequence). The CDR3 spans 12 residues. As DNA, the CDR3 is TGTGCGACTAACAGGGTCCCCGGGGAGCTGTTTTTT. Its translation is CATNRVPGELFF.

This chain joins TRBV19 and TRBJ2-5; D is possibly TRBD2 (6 bases). The CDR3 length is 13 residues. Trimming stripped 4 bases from V and 2 bases from J, with 8 bases between. Per germline, CDR1 LNHDA and CDR2 SQIVND (reference sequence). CDR3 nucleotide sequence: TGTGCCAGTAGTACTGGGGGGCAAGAGACCCAGTACTTC. Its translation: CASSTGGQETQYF.

The chain couples TRBV18 to TRBJ1-5, with unresolved D. Germline V CDR1 and CDR2: KGHSH, LQKENI. CDR3 length: 13 residues. V gave up 3 bases and J gave up 3 bases, with 6 bases separating them. This chain's CDR3 is CASSPSPNQPQHF. The CDR3 nucleotides read TGTGCCAGCTCACCTTCGCCCAATCAGCCCCAGCATTTT.

Only one count was recorded for this clone. This sequence joins TRBV6-6 and TRBJ2-5; 8 bases agree with TRBD2. The V gene end was trimmed by 7 bases and the J gene end by 1 base; junction bases not matched to a gene: 11. The CDR3 length is 16 residues. Per germline, CDR1 MNHNY and CDR2 SVGAGI (reference sequence). Here the CDR3 reads CASKGTREAFQETQYF. The CDR3 DNA is TGTGCCAGCAAAGGCACGCGGGAGGCCTTCCAAGAGACCCAGTACTTC.

V and J are TRBV2 and TRBJ2-1; possible D gene TRBD1, 6 bases. Germline assignment: CDR1 SNHLY and CDR2 FYNNEI. The CDR3 covers 15 residues. Trimming removed 7 bases from V and 1 base from J, with 14 bases in between. The CDR3 is CASINRDLSYNEQFF. The CDR3 DNA reads as TGTGCCAGCATCAACAGGGACCTATCCTACAATGAGCAGTTCTTC. The full variable domain, its missing parts supplied by reference TRBV2 and TRBJ2-1, is EPEVTQTPSHQVTQMGQEVILRCVPISNHLYFYWYRQILGQKVEFLVSFYNNEISEKSEIFDDQFSVERPDGSNFTLKIRSTKLEDSAMYFCASINRDLSYNEQFFGPGTRLTVL.

This chain connects TRBV5-1 to TRBJ2-5; D tentatively fits TRBD1 or TRBD2 (6 bases each). The V and J ends lost 0 bases and 5 bases respectively, with 17 bases between them. Germline loops: CDR1 SGHRS, CDR2 YFSETQ. The CDR3 sequence is 16 residues long. The CDR3 loop is CASSLVVDRRGETQYF. In nucleotides, the CDR3 is TGCGCCAGCAGCTTGGTTGTCGACAGGCGGGGTGAGACCCAGTACTTC.

The rearrangement links TRBV7-2 to TRBJ2-5, with TRBD2 matching 9 bases. V dropped 5 bases and J dropped 5; count of bases not matched to a gene: 6. The CDR3 runs 14 residues. Looked up from germline, CDR1 is SGHTA and CDR2 is FQGNSA. CDR3 nucleotides: TGTGCCAGCAGCCAGAGACTAGCGGAGGAGACCCAGTACTTC. The encoded protein is CASSQRLAEETQYF. The full variable domain, rest sourced from reference TRBV7-2 and TRBJ2-5, is GAGVSQSPSNKVTEKGKDVELRCDPISGHTALYWYRQSLGQGLEFLIYFQGNSAPDKSGLPSDRFSAERTGGSVSTLTIQRTQQEDSAVYLCASSQRLAEETQYFGPGTRLLVL.

V is TRBV4-2 and J is TRBJ2-3, with D hard to call. Trimming removed 0 bases at V and 3 bases at J, with 7 bases between. This CDR3 region has 14 residues. Germline CDR1 reads LGHNA; CDR2 reads YNFKEQ. CDR3 in DNA: TGTGCCAGCAGCCAAGATCGGAGAACAGATACGCAGTATTTT. This codes for CASSQDRRTDTQYF.

The genes are TRBV19 and TRBJ1-1; D is undetermined. Deletions cut 5 bases from V and 3 bases from J, with 13 bases between. The germline V gene encodes CDR1 LNHDA and CDR2 SQIVND (reference sequence). This CDR3 is built from 14 residues. The CDR3 here is CASSGNWGYTEAFF. For the CDR3, the DNA is TGTGCCAGTAGTGGAAACTGGGGATACACTGAAGCTTTCTTT. The variable domain in full, with the rest retrieved from reference TRBV19 and TRBJ1-1, is DGGITQSPKYLFRKEGQNVTLSCEQNLNHDAMYWYRQDPGQGLRLIYYSQIVNDFQKGDIAEGYSVSREKKESFPLTVTSAQKNPTAFYLCASSGNWGYTEAFFGQGTRLTVV.

This chain uses TRBV5-4 with TRBJ2-1; 8 nucleotides match TRBD2. The V and J ends lost 4 bases and 6 bases, in that order; junction bases with no gene match: 6. This CDR3 is built from 14 residues. Germline loops: CDR1 SGHNT, CDR2 YYREEE (reference sequence). CDR3 DNA sequence: TGTGCCAGCAGCCCCGGGACTAGTCCCAATGAGCAGTTCTTC. It is translated as CASSPGTSPNEQFF.

This chain joins TRBV7-9 and TRBJ1-6; a possible D gene is TRBD1 (6 bases). V shed 5 bases and J shed 8 bases, with 16 bases lying between them. The germline gives CDR1 SEHNR, CDR2 FQNEAQ (reference sequence). This CDR3 has 15 residues. Here the CDR3 DNA reads TGTGCCAGCAGCCCCACGACAGGCTCGGATTCACCCCTCCACTTT. This gives the protein CASSPTTGSDSPLHF.

The chain recombines TRBV18 with TRBJ1-4; D is perhaps TRBD1 (6 bases). CDR1 KGHSH and CDR2 LQKENI come from the germline V gene. V lost 5 bases, J lost 8 bases, and 18 bases lay in between. This CDR3 comprises 15 residues. CDR3 amino acids: CASSSLGGLEEKLFF. As DNA, the CDR3 is TGTGCCAGCTCATCTCTCGGGGGCTTGGAAGAAAAACTGTTTTTT.

This sequence joins TRBV11-2 and TRBJ2-3, with 7 bases that match TRBD1. The CDR3 is made up of 15 amino acids. V was pared by 5 bases and J by 0 bases, with 5 bases of the junction left unmatched. CDR1 and CDR2 from the germline V gene are SGHAT and FQNNGV. CDR3 sequence (DNA): TGTGCCAGCAGCATAGGGACAGCTAGCACAGATACGCAGTATTTT. It translates to CASSIGTASTDTQYF. Variable domain in full (rest from reference TRBV11-2 and TRBJ2-3): EAGVAQSPRYKIIEKRQSVAFWCNPISGHATLYWYQQILGQGPKLLIQFQNNGVVDDSQLPKDRFSAERLKGVDSTLKIQPAKLEDSAVYLCASSIGTASTDTQYFGPGTRLTVL.

V and J are TRBV5-4 and TRBJ2-5, with 9 bases lining up with TRBD2. The length of the CDR3 is 16 residues. Germline V lookup: CDR1 SGHNT, CDR2 YYREEE (reference sequence). J gave up 5 bases and V 2 bases, and 10 bases lay outside the gene matches. DNA of the CDR3: TGTGCCAGCAGCTTAGGAGGCGGGGGGGCCTGGGAGACCCAGTACTTC. This encodes CASSLGGGGAWETQYF.

The gene calls are TRBV7-8 and TRBJ1-1; TRBD1 matches at 11 bases. The CDR3 spans 13 residues. Germline lookup yields CDR1 SGHVS and CDR2 FQNEAQ. The junction had 5 bases not matched to a gene; V was cut back by 3 bases and J by 11 bases. This chain's CDR3 is CASSFGQGARAFF. The CDR3 coding sequence is TGTGCCAGCAGCTTCGGACAGGGGGCGCGGGCTTTCTTT.

The chain is built from TRBV5-1 and TRBJ2-7, with 8 positions matching TRBD2. Germline trimming cut 5 bases from V and 2 bases from J; bases unmatched to any gene: 9. There are 15 residues in the CDR3. Germline loops: CDR1 SGHRS, CDR2 YFSETQ. CDR3 loop: CASRMGAGGPYEQYF. The CDR3, as DNA: TGCGCCAGCAGGATGGGGGCGGGGGGACCCTACGAGCAGTACTTC.

The J gene is TRBJ1-1, the V gene TRBV2; possible D gene TRBD1, 5 bases. The CDR3 loop spans 13 amino acids. Trimming stripped 7 bases from V and 4 bases from J, with 13 bases between. Germline V lookup: CDR1 SNHLY, CDR2 FYNNEI. The CDR3 DNA reads as TGTGCCAGCAAGGGCAGGGAGGTCACTGAAGCTTTCTTT. Its protein is CASKGREVTEAFF.